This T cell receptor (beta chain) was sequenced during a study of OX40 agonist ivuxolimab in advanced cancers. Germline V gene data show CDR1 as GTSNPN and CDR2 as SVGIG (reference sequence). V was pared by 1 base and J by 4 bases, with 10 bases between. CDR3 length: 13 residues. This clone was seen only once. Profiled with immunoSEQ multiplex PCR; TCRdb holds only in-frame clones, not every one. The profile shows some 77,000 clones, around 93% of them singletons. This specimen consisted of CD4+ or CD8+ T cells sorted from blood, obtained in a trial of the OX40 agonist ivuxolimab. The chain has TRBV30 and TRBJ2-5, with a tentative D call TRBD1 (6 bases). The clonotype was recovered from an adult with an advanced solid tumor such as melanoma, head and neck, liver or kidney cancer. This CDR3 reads CAWSAGTPETQYF. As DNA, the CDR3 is TGTGCCTGGAGTGCGGGGACACCAGAGACCCAGTACTTC.